This entry is about one TCR beta chain. Its cognate antigen is unknown. Repertoires were generated with immunoSEQ multiplex PCR, while TCRdb's copy carries only in-frame clones and drops some. The table has 6,000 to 6,500 clones, approximately 70% seen once. This record comes from a study of OX40 agonist ivuxolimab in advanced cancers. Background on the study: The study treated patients with ivuxolimab, an agonistic anti-OX40 (CD134) antibody.

Regarding the study as a whole: The study observed clonal expansion of CD4+ and CD8+ blood T cells by week 6 at 0.1 to 3.0 mg/kg. Among T cells, CD8+ cells averaged more expanded clones than CD4+ cells.

CDR3 length: 14 residues. Trimming stripped 4 bases from V and 0 bases from J, with 9 bases between. From germline, CDR1 is SGHKS and CDR2 YYEKEE (reference sequence). V usage is TRBV5-5 and J usage is TRBJ2-3; possible D gene TRBD2, 5 bases. This TCR was recovered from an adult with an advanced solid tumor such as melanoma, head and neck, liver or kidney cancer. The sample consisted of CD4+ or CD8+ T cells sorted from blood, taken in a trial of the OX40 agonist ivuxolimab. The DNA of the CDR3 is TGTGCCAGCAGCATCAGCGGAAGCACAGATACGCAGTATTTT. It codes for CASSISGSTDTQYF.